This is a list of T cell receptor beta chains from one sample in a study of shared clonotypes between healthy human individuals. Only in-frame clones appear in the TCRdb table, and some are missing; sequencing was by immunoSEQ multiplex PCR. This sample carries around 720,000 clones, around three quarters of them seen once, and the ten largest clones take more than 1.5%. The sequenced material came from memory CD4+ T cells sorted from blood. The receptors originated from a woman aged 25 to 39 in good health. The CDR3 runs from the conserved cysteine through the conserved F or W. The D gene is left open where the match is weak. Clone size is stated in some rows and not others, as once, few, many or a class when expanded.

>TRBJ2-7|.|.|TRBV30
TGTGCCTGGAGTCCCTCCCGGGTGAGCGGCGAGCAGTACTTC
CAWSPSRVSGEQYF
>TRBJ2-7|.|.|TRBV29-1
TGCAGCGTTCAGACAGGCAGGGTAGGGTCCGAGCAGTACTTC
CSVQTGRVGSEQYF
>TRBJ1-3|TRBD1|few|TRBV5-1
TGCGCCAGCAGCAATGGACAGGGGGCCGGCTCTGGAAACACCATATATTTT
CASSNGQGAGSGNTIYF
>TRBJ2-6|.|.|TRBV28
TGTGCCAGCAGAGATATGGGGGCCAACGTCCTGACTTTC
CASRDMGANVLTF
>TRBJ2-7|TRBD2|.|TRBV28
TGTGCCAGCAGTATCCAATTAGCGGGCCGACACTACGAGCAGTACTTC
CASSIQLAGRHYEQYF
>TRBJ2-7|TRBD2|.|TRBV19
TGTGCCAGTAGTATGAAGCGGGGCGCCTACGAGCAGTACTTC
CASSMKRGAYEQYF
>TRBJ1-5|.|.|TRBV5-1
TGCGCCAGCAGCTTGGGAGGGGGCAATCAGCCCCAGCATTTT
CASSLGGGNQPQHF
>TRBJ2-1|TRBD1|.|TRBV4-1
TGCGCCAGCAGCCAAGATTCGGACAGGCCAGGGAATGAGCAGTTCTTC
CASSQDSDRPGNEQFF
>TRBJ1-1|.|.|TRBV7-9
TGTGCCAGCAGCTTAGCCCCAGAGACTGAAGCTTTCTTT
CASSLAPETEAFF
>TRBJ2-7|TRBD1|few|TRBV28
TGTGCCAGCAGCCGGGCCGGGACAGGGATTTACGAGCAGTACTTC
CASSRAGTGIYEQYF
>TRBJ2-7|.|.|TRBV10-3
TGTGCCATCAGTGAGCCTTCTTCCTACGAGCAGTACTTC
CAISEPSSYEQYF
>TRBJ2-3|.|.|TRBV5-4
TGTGCCAGCAGCTTGAAGAAAGCCTCAACGCAGTATTTT
CASSLKKASTQYF
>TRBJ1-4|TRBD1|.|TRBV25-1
TGTGCCAGCAGTGACCTAGACAGGGATAATGAAAAACTGTTTTTT
CASSDLDRDNEKLFF
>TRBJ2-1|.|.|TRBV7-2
TGTGCCAGCAGCACCCAAGGAAGCGGATACAATGAGCAGTTCTTC
CASSTQGSGYNEQFF
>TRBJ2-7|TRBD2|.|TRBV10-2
TGCGCCAGCAGCTGGACTAGCGGGTACTACGAGCAGTACTTC
CASSWTSGYYEQYF
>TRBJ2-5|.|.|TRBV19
TGTGCCAGTAGTAATCCGGGGAGTGAGACCCAGTACTTC
CASSNPGSETQYF
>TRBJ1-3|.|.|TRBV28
TGTGCCAGCAGTGACGCCGCATGGAGCTCTGGAAACACCATATATTTT
CASSDAAWSSGNTIYF
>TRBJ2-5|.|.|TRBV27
TGTGCCAGCAGTTATTTACAGACAGGCAGAGAGACCCAGTACTTC
CASSYLQTGRETQYF
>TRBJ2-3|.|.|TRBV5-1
TGCGCCAGCAGAACCGGGGACAGCACAGATACGCAGTATTTT
CASRTGDSTDTQYF
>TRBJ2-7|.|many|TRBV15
TGTGCCACCAGCAGGCCGGGGGAGTGGGTCGAGCAGTACTTC
CATSRPGEWVEQYF
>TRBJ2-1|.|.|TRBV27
TGTGCCAGCAGTTCCGAGGACAGATCCAATGAGCAGTTCTTC
CASSSEDRSNEQFF
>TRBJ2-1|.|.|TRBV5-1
TGCGCCAGCAGCGTCGGGGGACCCAATGAGCAGTTCTTC
CASSVGGPNEQFF
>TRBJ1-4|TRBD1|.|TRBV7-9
TGTGCCAGCAGCTTCAGCGGAGGACAGGGGGAAAAACTGTTTTTT
CASSFSGGQGEKLFF
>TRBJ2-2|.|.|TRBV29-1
TGCAGCGTCACCGCGAACACCGGGGAGCTGTTTTTT
CSVTANTGELFF
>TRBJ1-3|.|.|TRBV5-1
TGCGCCAGCAGCTTGTCGCAAGGTCCTGGAAACACCATATATTTT
CASSLSQGPGNTIYF
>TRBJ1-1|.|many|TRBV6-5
TGTGCCAGCAGGTCGACAGGTCAGGGAGCTTTCTTT
CASRSTGQGAFF
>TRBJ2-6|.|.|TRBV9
TGTGCCAGCAGCGTAGCAGGGGATGGGGCCAACGTCCTGACTTTC
CASSVAGDGANVLTF
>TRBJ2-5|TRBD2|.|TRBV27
TGTGCCAGCAGTTACACGCACAAGACTAGCGGCCAAGAGACCCAGTACTTC
CASSYTHKTSGQETQYF
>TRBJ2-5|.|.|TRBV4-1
TGCGCCAGCAGCCAAGGGAACATCCAAGAGACCCAGTACTTC
CASSQGNIQETQYF
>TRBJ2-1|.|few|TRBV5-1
TGCGCCAGCAGCTTGGACACCGCGGGTTACAATGAGCAGTTCTTC
CASSLDTAGYNEQFF
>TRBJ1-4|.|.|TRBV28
TGTGCCAGCAGTTTTCAGGGACTGGCTAATGAAAAACTGTTTTTT
CASSFQGLANEKLFF
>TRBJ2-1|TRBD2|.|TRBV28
TGTGCCAGCAGTTCGCCGGGACTAGCGACAAGTGGGAGTGAGCAGTTCTTC
CASSSPGLATSGSEQFF
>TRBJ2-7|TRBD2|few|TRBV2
TGTGCCAGCAAGCGGGGAAACTACGAGGAGCAGTACTTC
CASKRGNYEEQYF
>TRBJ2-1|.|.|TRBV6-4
TGTGCCAGCAGCCTGGATGCGAGCTCCTACAATGAGCAGTTCTTC
CASSLDASSYNEQFF